This T cell receptor beta chain was recorded in a study of spatial heterogeneity in lung cancer. Study details: There were, on average, more than eight raw-read appearances for each unique TCR and UMI combination. The study's findings and limits: Tallies of expanded TCRs, which were sorted into ubiquitous and regional groups, correlated with counts of ubiquitous and regional nonsynonymous mutations, respectively. Expanded intratumoral alpha and beta TCR counts tracked tumor mutation counts.

Within the sample, this clonotype is medium-sized (0.01 to 0.1%). Antigen: not known. The library was prepared for alpha chains; this beta chain is a stray read, so its frequency means little. The CDR3 consists of 15 residues. Germline V gene data show CDR1 as LGHDT and CDR2 as YNNKEL (reference sequence). V was cut by 0 bases and J by 1 base, with 9 bases left in between. Time point denoted: sample taken at primary tumor resection. Around 70 TRACERx patients with early, untreated non-small cell lung cancer donated samples. Tumor, nontumor lung or frozen PBMC supplied whole RNA, sequenced without sorting. TCRdb recomputed calls from the 5' RACE reads with MiXCR, one row per CDR3 protein. Among about 800 distinct CDR3 sequences listed, about an eighth were seen once.

Here the sequenced sample was lung tumor tissue, taken at surgery. The chain is built from TRBV3-1 and TRBJ1-2, with D maybe TRBD1 (6 bases). This TCR derives from a male donor with early-stage non-small cell lung cancer. The CDR3 DNA reads TGTGCCAGCAGCCAAGAGGGGGCGGGTAACTATGGCTACACCTTC. This translates into CASSQEGAGNYGYTF.